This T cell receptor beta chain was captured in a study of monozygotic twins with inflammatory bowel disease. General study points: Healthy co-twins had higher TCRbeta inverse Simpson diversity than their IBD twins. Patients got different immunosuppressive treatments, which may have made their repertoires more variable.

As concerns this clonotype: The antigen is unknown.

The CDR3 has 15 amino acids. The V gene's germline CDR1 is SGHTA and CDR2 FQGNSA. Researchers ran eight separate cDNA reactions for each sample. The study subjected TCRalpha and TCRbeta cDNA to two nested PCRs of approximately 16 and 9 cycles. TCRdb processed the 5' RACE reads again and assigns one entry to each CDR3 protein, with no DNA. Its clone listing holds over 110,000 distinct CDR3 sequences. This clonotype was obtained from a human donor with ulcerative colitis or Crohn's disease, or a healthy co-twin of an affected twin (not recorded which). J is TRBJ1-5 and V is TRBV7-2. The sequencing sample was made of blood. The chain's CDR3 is CASSLSWTANQPQHF.